These 8 T cell receptor beta chains were sequenced from one sample in a study. Treg sorting used a CD4+CD25+CD127-/low gate. Each CDR3 protein gets one entry after TCRdb re-called the 5' RACE reads with MiXCR. The top ten hold roughly 6% of the sample, which has 9,000 or so distinct CDR3 sequences, 30% to 40% seen once. The sequenced sample consisted of Tregs sorted from blood. The receptors were gathered from a female donor with breast cancer.

This clonotype is labeled as medium-sized. The genes are TRBV7-2 and TRBJ1-1, with D possibly matching TRBD1 (5 bases). CDR1 SGHTA and CDR2 FQGNSA come from the germline V gene. The V end lost 2 bases, the J end lost 7 bases, and 11 bases lay between the germline ends. This CDR3 has 13 residues. CDR3 protein: CASSLRLTVEAFF. In DNA, the CDR3 is TGTGCCAGCAGCTTACGATTGACAGTTGAAGCTTTCTTT. Supplemented by reference TRBV7-2 and TRBJ1-1, the full variable domain reads GAGVSQSPSNKVTEKGKDVELRCDPISGHTALYWYRQSLGQGLEFLIYFQGNSAPDKSGLPSDRFSAERTGGSVSTLTIQRTQQEDSAVYLCASSLRLTVEAFFGQGTRLTVV.

By share, this clonotype counts as medium-sized (0.01 to 0.1%). The V and J genes are TRBV11-2 and TRBJ2-1; the D is unclear. CDR3 length: 15 residues. The germline V gene has CDR1 SGHAT and CDR2 FQNNGV. The V and J ends lost 3 bases and 2 bases respectively, with 11 bases between them. This CDR3 reads CASSLDGITYNEQFF. DNA of the CDR3: TGTGCCAGCAGCTTGGACGGAATTACCTACAATGAGCAGTTCTTC.

About this clonotype itself: Being one base from a much bigger clone, this may be a read error. The chain joins TRBV4-2 to TRBJ1-4; D perhaps matches TRBD1 (5 bases). The CDR3 loop spans 14 amino acids. Germline V lookup: CDR1 LGHNA, CDR2 YNFKEQ. CDR3 loop: CATSPGPRNEKLFF. The CDR3 coding sequence is TGTGCCACCAGCCCGGGACCACGTAATGAAAAACTGTTTTTT.

V usage is TRBV6-1 and J usage is TRBJ1-1, with D possibly being TRBD1 (5 bases). The CDR3 consists of 14 residues. The germline V and J ends were trimmed by 6 bases and 6 bases, with 17 bases remaining between them. CDR1 and CDR2 (germline): MNHNS, SASEGT. The CDR3 loop reads CASSGDRRIAEAFF. The CDR3 DNA reads TGTGCCAGCAGCGGAGACAGAAGAATCGCTGAAGCTTTCTTT.

This clonotype was recorded a few times. In nucleotides, the CDR3 is TGCAGTGCTAGACGGGACAGGGAACGCTTGTCTCAGCCCCAGCATTTT. It encodes CSARRDRERLSQPQHF. This sequence joins TRBV20-1 and TRBJ1-5, with 9 bases fitting TRBD1. Germline V CDR1 and CDR2: DFQATT, SNEGSKA (reference sequence). CDR3 length: 16 residues. After removal of 2 bases from V and 6 bases from J, the junction contained 11 bases not matched to a gene.

Note on this clonotype: This clone may be a read error of a much larger clone one base away. The rearrangement links TRBV20-1 to TRBJ2-3; TRBD1 matches at 7 bases. This CDR3 spans 11 amino acids. Germline values: CDR1 DFQATT, CDR2 SNEGSKA (reference sequence). The CDR3 DNA reads TGCAGTGGGGACAGCCAAGATACGCAGAATTTT. Translated: CSGDSQDTQNF.

In its sample, this clonotype is medium-sized. This chain joins TRBV6-4 and TRBJ2-3; D gene uncertain. Deletions cut 0 bases from V and 0 bases from J, with 7 bases between. CDR1 and CDR2 from the germline V gene are MRHNA and SNTAGT. There are 15 residues in the CDR3. The CDR3 sequence is CASSDSIGSTDTQYF. For the CDR3, the DNA is TGTGCCAGCAGTGACTCGATAGGGAGCACAGATACGCAGTATTTT.

In its sample, this clonotype was seen a few times. This chain uses TRBV4-3 with TRBJ2-1; D gene ambiguous. The CDR3 consists of 13 residues. Trimming took off 1 base at V and 8 bases at J, with 9 bases between the two ends. The germline V gene encodes CDR1 LGHNA and CDR2 YSLEER. The CDR3 region is CASSQASDDEQFF. The DNA for the CDR3 is TGCGCCAGCAGCCAAGCTAGTGACGATGAGCAGTTCTTC.